One sample yielded the 11 T cell receptor beta chains listed below, sequenced in a study of early T cells in non-severe SARS-CoV-2 infection. MiXCR, applied by TCRdb to the 5' RACE reads, yields one record per CDR3 protein. The repertoire includes tens of thousands of distinct CDR3 sequences, 4.9% of them detected once, and 4.9% sits in the top ten. The sequenced sample was whole blood. The source of these receptors is an adult who was a healthcare worker with PCR-confirmed SARS-CoV-2 infection or an uninfected control (not recorded which).

This clonotype has a count of ten or more. The V gene is TRBV20-1, the J gene TRBJ2-1, with D maybe TRBD2 (5 bases). This CDR3 has 10 residues. Per germline, CDR1 DFQATT and CDR2 SNEGSKA (reference sequence). Trimming stripped 4 bases from V and 7 bases from J, with 5 bases between. For the CDR3, the DNA is TGCAGTGCTATAGCGAATGAGCAGTTCTTC. As protein: CSAIANEQFF.

This clonotype was detected ten times or more. The chain is built from TRBV6-5 and TRBJ2-1; D not certain. The CDR3 consists of 15 residues. Germline-derived CDR1 and CDR2 are MNHEY and SVGAGI. V lost 5 bases and J 0 bases, leaving 11 bases between the germline ends. The chain's CDR3 is CASSILKSSYNEQFF. The DNA of the CDR3 is TGTGCCAGCAGTATACTGAAAAGCTCCTACAATGAGCAGTTCTTC.

This chain joins TRBV2 and TRBJ1-1; possibly TRBD1 for D (5 bases). The CDR3 has 14 amino acids. Trimming took off 6 bases at V and 4 bases at J, with 15 bases between the two ends. Germline assignment: CDR1 SNHLY and CDR2 FYNNEI. CDR3 amino acids: CASSPGGGITEAFF. DNA for the CDR3: TGTGCCAGCAGCCCCGGTGGGGGGATCACTGAAGCTTTCTTT.

By share of the sample, this clonotype is medium-sized (0.01 to 0.1%). The chain links TRBV30 to TRBJ1-1; D possibly corresponds to TRBD1 (5 bases). This CDR3 comprises 14 residues. CDR1 is GTSNPN and CDR2 is SVGIG in the germline V gene (reference sequence). V shed 3 bases and J shed 5 bases, with 16 bases lying between them. In DNA, the CDR3 is TGTGCCTGGAGGACCCGGGGGTCGGGGACTGAAGCTTTCTTT. This translates into CAWRTRGSGTEAFF.

V is TRBV5-4 and J is TRBJ2-3; no clear D. The length of the CDR3 is 13 residues. The V gene lost 3 bases and the J gene lost 2 bases, with 7 bases spanning the gap. The germline V gene encodes CDR1 SGHNT and CDR2 YYREEE (reference sequence). The CDR3 DNA reads as TGTGCCAGCAGCTCCTGGGACACAGATACGCAGTATTTT. Translation: CASSSWDTDTQYF.

This chain uses TRBV5-1 with TRBJ1-5; D gene ambiguous. V lost 0 bases, J lost 0 bases, and 13 bases lay in between. The CDR3 sequence is 17 residues long. CDR1 and CDR2 (germline): SGHRS, YFSETQ. The CDR3 reads CASSLAIWRISNQPQHF. The CDR3 region has the DNA TGCGCCAGCAGCTTGGCCATTTGGCGGATTAGCAATCAGCCCCAGCATTTT.

This clonotype was recorded at least ten times. V gene TRBV28 combines with J gene TRBJ2-1; D unclear. Deletions cut 3 bases from V and 4 bases from J, with 4 bases between. CDR3 length: 12 amino acids. The germline V gene has CDR1 MDHEN and CDR2 SYDVKM. CDR3 sequence: CASSFFYNEQFF. CDR3 DNA: TGTGCCAGCAGTTTTTTTTACAATGAGCAGTTCTTC.

This clonotype was seen ten or more times. The chain links TRBV2 to TRBJ2-2; no clear D gene. This CDR3 region has 18 residues. The germline CDR1 and CDR2 sequences are SNHLY and FYNNEI. Trimming stripped 6 bases from V and 0 bases from J, with 20 bases between. The chain's CDR3 is CASREKLTLTANTGELFF. The CDR3 bases are TGTGCCAGCAGGGAAAAACTTACCCTTACGGCGAACACCGGGGAGCTGTTTTTT.

Many counts were recorded for this clonotype. This rearrangement joins TRBV3-1 to TRBJ2-2; TRBD1 matches at 10 bases. From germline, CDR1 is LGHDT and CDR2 YNNKEL (reference sequence). CDR3 length: 16 residues. Losses at the gene ends were 0 bases for V and 6 bases for J; bases not matched to a gene: 4. CDR3 region: CASSQEGTGVPGELFF. The DNA for the CDR3 is TGTGCCAGCAGCCAAGAAGGGACAGGGGTTCCCGGGGAGCTGTTTTTT.

This clonotype was counted at least ten times. The CDR3 is CASIRGSGNTEAFF. CDR3 sequence (DNA): TGTGCCAGCATTAGGGGTAGCGGCAACACTGAAGCTTTCTTT. The rearrangement links TRBV2 to TRBJ1-1; tentatively, D is TRBD1 (5 bases). The CDR3 runs to 14 residues. Trimming removed 7 bases at V and 2 bases at J, with 14 bases between. Germline CDR1 and CDR2: SNHLY and FYNNEI. Supplemented by reference TRBV2 and TRBJ1-1, the full variable domain reads EPEVTQTPSHQVTQMGQEVILRCVPISNHLYFYWYRQILGQKVEFLVSFYNNEISEKSEIFDDQFSVERPDGSNFTLKIRSTKLEDSAMYFCASIRGSGNTEAFFGQGTRLTVV.

The V gene is TRBV6-5, the J gene TRBJ2-1; D unclear. Germline loops: CDR1 MNHEY, CDR2 SVGAGI. The CDR3 extends over 17 amino acids. The V and J ends lost 0 bases and 0 bases respectively, with 12 bases between them. Here the CDR3 DNA reads TGTGCCAGCAGTTACTCGAGGCGGTCAAGCTCCTACAATGAGCAGTTCTTC. Residues: CASSYSRRSSSYNEQFF.